The 5 T cell receptor beta chains in this list originate from one sample, sequenced in a study of cytomegalovirus exposure and HLA in healthy donors. It was with 60 Vbeta and 13 Jbeta primers that the PCR ran. Generated by immunoSEQ multiplex PCR, the TCRdb table keeps only in-frame clones and is missing some. Altogether 90,000 to 120,000 clones are present, around three quarters being singletons, with the ten largest covering roughly 4.2%. Sequencing input: PBMCs. The receptors here all came from a male donor in good health and CMV-seronegative.

The chain carries TRBV6-5 and TRBJ1-6, with D possibly TRBD1 on 6 matching bases. Trimming left V 2 bases short and J 15 bases short, with 11 bases between. CDR3 size: 12 residues. Germline CDR1 MNHEY, CDR2 SVGAGI. CDR3 DNA sequence: TGTGCCAGCAGTTACCCAACAGGGCTCCTCCACTTT. Translation gives CASSYPTGLLHF.

The chain uses TRBV4-1 and TRBJ2-3; tentatively, D is TRBD2 (5 bases). Germline values: CDR1 MGHRA, CDR2 YSYEKL. V was clipped by 0 bases and J by 9 bases, with 19 bases between them. The CDR3 spans 16 residues. This CDR3 reads CASSQEMAGSLATQYF. CDR3 bases: TGCGCCAGCAGCCAAGAAATGGCGGGCAGTCTCGCGACGCAGTATTTT.

A few counts support this clone. The chain is built from TRBV28 and TRBJ1-2; D is perhaps TRBD1 (5 bases). The germline CDR1 and CDR2 sequences are MDHEN and SYDVKM. The CDR3 length is 12 residues. Trimming shortened V by 3 bases and J by 8 bases, and 10 bases separated the two germline ends. CDR3 nucleotide sequence: TGTGCCAGCAGTTTCAGGGTAGGCGGCTACACCTTC. Protein: CASSFRVGGYTF.

This chain uses TRBV28 with TRBJ1-2; TRBD1 aligns across 7 bases. The CDR3 is 12 amino acids. The junction had 2 bases not matched to a gene; V was cut back by 6 bases and J by 4 bases. Per germline, CDR1 MDHEN and CDR2 SYDVKM. Here the CDR3 DNA reads TGTGCCAGCAGCACAGGGGTCTATGGCTACACCTTC. Protein product: CASSTGVYGYTF.

This clone has a handful of counts. V is TRBV29-1 and J is TRBJ2-7; the D is unclear. This CDR3 contains 13 residues. Trimming stripped 4 bases from V and 0 bases from J, with 10 bases between. Germline CDR1 SQVTM, CDR2 ANQGSEA. CDR3 sequence reads: CSVVGHFSYEQYF. The CDR3 bases are TGCAGCGTTGTTGGCCATTTCTCCTACGAGCAGTACTTC.